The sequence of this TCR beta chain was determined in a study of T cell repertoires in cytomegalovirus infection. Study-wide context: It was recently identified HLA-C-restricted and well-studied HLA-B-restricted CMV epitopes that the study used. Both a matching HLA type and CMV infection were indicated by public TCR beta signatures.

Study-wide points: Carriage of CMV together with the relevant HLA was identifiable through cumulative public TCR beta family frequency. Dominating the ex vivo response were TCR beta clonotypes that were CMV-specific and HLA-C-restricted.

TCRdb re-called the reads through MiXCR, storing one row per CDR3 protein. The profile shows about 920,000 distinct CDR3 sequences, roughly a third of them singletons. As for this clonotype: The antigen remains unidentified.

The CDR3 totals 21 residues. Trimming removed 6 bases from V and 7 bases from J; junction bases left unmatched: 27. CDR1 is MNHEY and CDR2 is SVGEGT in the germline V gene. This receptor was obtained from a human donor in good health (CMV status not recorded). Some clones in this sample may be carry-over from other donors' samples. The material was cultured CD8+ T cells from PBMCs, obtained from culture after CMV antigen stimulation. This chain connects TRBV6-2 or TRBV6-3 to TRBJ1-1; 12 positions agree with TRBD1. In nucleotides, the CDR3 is TGTGCCAGCAGCTCCGCCTTGATTCGGTTCCGGGACAGGGGGCCGGAGGATGAAGCTTTCTTT. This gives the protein CASSSALIRFRDRGPEDEAFF.